These 19 T cell receptor beta chains were all obtained from the same sample, sequenced in a study of T cells in localized non-small cell lung cancer. Some clones are missing from TCRdb's copy, which holds only in-frame ones; the method was immunoSEQ multiplex PCR. The table has approximately 24,000 clones, less than 95% seen once. Material: peripheral blood, obtained before any cancer treatment. All receptors come from an older female donor with stage II squamous cell lung carcinoma.

This clone has just a few counts. The rearrangement joins TRBV11-2 to TRBJ2-7, with D possibly being TRBD1 (6 bases). Germline V lookup: CDR1 SGHAT, CDR2 FQNNGV. The length of the CDR3 is 14 residues. Trimming cost V 5 bases and J 7 bases, with 18 bases left between them. CDR3: CASSAMVGAREQYF. CDR3 in DNA: TGTGCCAGCAGCGCAATGGTGGGGGCTCGAGAGCAGTACTTC.

This clone was recorded only once. The chain combines TRBV6-6 with TRBJ1-5, with D tentatively TRBD1 (6 bases). CDR3 size: 13 residues. V lost 5 bases to trimming and J lost 2 bases, with 7 bases between them. CDR1 and CDR2 (germline): MNHNY, SVGAGI (reference sequence). The CDR3 DNA reads as TGTGCCAGCAGTGGGGGCCGCAATCAGCCCCAGCATTTT. Translating gives CASSGGRNQPQHF.

The V call is TRBV5-4, the J call TRBJ2-5, with 7 bases fitting TRBD1. With 2 bases clipped from V and 5 bases from J, the junction kept 6 bases outside the gene matches. This CDR3 is 14 amino acids long. In germline, CDR1 is SGHNT, CDR2 YYREEE (reference sequence). The CDR3 bases are TGTGCCAGCAGCTTTATGACAGGGTTGGAGACCCAGTACTTC. This sequence encodes CASSFMTGLETQYF.

The sample holds a few counts of this clone. CDR3 sequence: CASSETPPTGIGAYEQYF. The CDR3 bases are TGTGCCAGCAGTGAAACCCCGCCAACTGGCATCGGCGCCTACGAGCAGTACTTC. The genes are TRBV6-1 and TRBJ2-7; D is unresolved. Germline lookup yields CDR1 MNHNS and CDR2 SASEGT. The ends were cut back, 2 bases at V and 2 bases at J, with 22 bases in the middle. This CDR3 region has 18 residues.

This chain joins TRBV15 and TRBJ1-5, with D hard to call. Trimming stripped 0 bases from V and 4 bases from J, with 13 bases between. CDR1 LNHNV and CDR2 YYDKDF come from the germline V gene (reference sequence). This CDR3 has 16 amino acids. CDR3 loop: CATSRDGEGTNQPQHF. The CDR3 bases are TGTGCCACCAGCAGAGATGGCGAGGGAACGAATCAGCCCCAGCATTTT.

Notes on this clone: Mismatch with germline at one junction end may stem from a read error. The chain joins TRBV5-3 to TRBJ1-6, with D hard to call. TRBV5-3 is assigned to the ORF class and has an uncertain function. The CDR3 is made up of 15 amino acids. CDR3 loop: CASSLAGGGYSPLHF. The DNA for the CDR3 is TGTGCCAGCAGCTTGGCGGGTGGAGGCTATTCACCCCTCCACTTT.

The chain recombines TRBV18 with TRBJ1-1; no firm D call. The CDR3 is 14 amino acids. Germline V lookup: CDR1 KGHSH, CDR2 LQKENI. Trimming took off 0 bases at V and 4 bases at J, with 9 bases between the two ends. The CDR3 reads CASSPPGWGTEAFF. The CDR3 DNA sequence: TGTGCCAGCTCACCACCAGGGTGGGGCACTGAAGCTTTCTTT.

This CDR3 reads CASSPWGQGGSEQFF. CDR3 bases: TGTGCCAGTAGTCCCTGGGGGCAGGGTGGATCTGAGCAGTTCTTC. The genes are TRBV19 and TRBJ2-1; D perhaps matches TRBD1 (6 bases). The germline V gene encodes CDR1 LNHDA and CDR2 SQIVND (reference sequence). The CDR3 spans 15 residues. Trimming shortened V by 5 bases and J by 9 bases, and 20 bases separated the two germline ends.

The chain recombines TRBV5-1 with TRBJ1-2; D not certain. This CDR3 has 13 amino acids. Germline V gene sequence: CDR1 SGHRS, CDR2 YFSETQ. Trimming removed 0 bases at V and 2 bases at J, with 5 bases between. The CDR3 loop reads CASSLDGNYGYTF. The CDR3 DNA reads as TGCGCCAGCAGCTTGGACGGAAACTATGGCTACACCTTC.

The rearrangement links TRBV5-1 to TRBJ2-7, with 11 bases identical to TRBD2. With V trimmed by 0 bases and J by 2 bases, 10 bases remained unmatched. The CDR3 spans 18 residues. Germline CDR1 reads SGHRS; CDR2 reads YFSETQ. CDR3 in amino acids: CASSLANPSGRTTYEQYF. For the CDR3, the DNA is TGCGCCAGCAGCTTGGCCAACCCTAGCGGGAGGACAACCTACGAGCAGTACTTC.

This clone was seen more than once but under ten times. The chain couples TRBV19 to TRBJ2-7; the match to TRBD1 covers 10 bases. The V gene end was trimmed by 4 bases and the J gene end by 10 bases; junction bases not matched to a gene: 10. CDR3 length: 14 amino acids. Germline V gives CDR1 LNHDA, CDR2 SQIVND (reference sequence). CDR3 nucleotides: TGTGCCAGTAGTAATAACCGGGACAGGGGAAAACAGTACTTC. Amino acid sequence: CASSNNRDRGKQYF. Variable domain in full (rest from reference TRBV19 and TRBJ2-7): DGGITQSPKYLFRKEGQNVTLSCEQNLNHDAMYWYRQDPGQGLRLIYYSQIVNDFQKGDIAEGYSVSREKKESFPLTVTSAQKNPTAFYLCASSNNRDRGKQYFGPGTRLTVT.

The table lists this clone with a count of one. This chain uses TRBV19 with TRBJ1-5; D ambiguous. From germline, CDR1 is LNHDA and CDR2 SQIVND (reference sequence). There are 15 residues in the CDR3. With 3 bases removed from V and 0 bases from J, the gap between germline ends came to 9 bases. CDR3 nucleotides: TGTGCCAGTAGTATCCTGAATTATAGCAATCAGCCCCAGCATTTT. Translation gives CASSILNYSNQPQHF.

The V gene is TRBV2, the J gene TRBJ1-4, with no clear D. V lost 5 bases to trimming and J lost 10 bases, with 11 bases between them. The CDR3 has 12 amino acids. CDR1 SNHLY and CDR2 FYNNEI come from the germline V gene. This CDR3 is CASSSDEIKLFF. CDR3 nucleotides: TGTGCCAGCAGTTCCGACGAAATAAAACTGTTTTTT.

The chain combines TRBV10-3 with TRBJ2-5; D might be TRBD2 (6 bases). Germline loops: CDR1 ENHRY, CDR2 SYGVKD. The V end was cut by 2 bases, the J end by 9 bases, with 22 bases between. This CDR3 contains 16 residues. In nucleotides, the CDR3 is TGTGCCATCAGTGAGACCAACCCGGGACTGGTTTTGGCCCAGTACTTC. This sequence encodes CAISETNPGLVLAQYF.

This clone was counted between two and nine times. The chain carries TRBV6-5 and TRBJ2-7; a possible D gene is TRBD2 (5 bases). The germline V gene encodes CDR1 MNHEY and CDR2 SVGAGI. The CDR3 spans 14 residues. V was trimmed by 0 bases and J by 4 bases, leaving 10 bases between them. The CDR3 DNA follows: TGTGCCAGCAGTTACTCGATATCGGGATACGAGCAGTACTTC. Amino acid sequence: CASSYSISGYEQYF.

The gene calls are TRBV5-1 and TRBJ2-7; 14 nucleotides match TRBD2. V gave up 4 bases and J gave up 4 bases; unmatched junction bases: 19. The CDR3 is 20 amino acids. CDR1 SGHRS and CDR2 YFSETQ come from the germline V gene. The CDR3 nucleotides read TGCGCCAGCAGCCAGCCCCCGGGACTAGCGGGAGTCTCGGGCGGATACGAGCAGTACTTC. Translating it yields CASSQPPGLAGVSGGYEQYF. The variable domain in full, with the rest retrieved from reference TRBV5-1 and TRBJ2-7, is KAGVTQTPRYLIKTRGQQVTLSCSPISGHRSVSWYQQTPGQGLQFLFEYFSETQRNKGNFPGRFSGRQFSNSRSEMNVSTLELGDSALYLCASSQPPGLAGVSGGYEQYFGPGTRLTVT.

This chain links TRBV7-3 with TRBJ2-3, with 8 nucleotides matching TRBD2. The V and J ends lost 2 bases and 7 bases, in that order; junction bases with no gene match: 5. Looked up from germline, CDR1 is SGHTA and CDR2 is FQGTGA. The CDR3 is 14 residues long. This CDR3 is CASSLSAGGNTQYF. Written as DNA, the CDR3 is TGTGCCAGCAGCTTATCGGCGGGAGGAAATACGCAGTATTTT.

CDR3 in DNA: TGTGCCAGCAGCCACGGCGCAGTAGGCCAAGAGACCCAGTACTTC. As protein: CASSHGAVGQETQYF. The chain links TRBV7-9 to TRBJ2-5, with unresolved D. There are 15 residues in the CDR3. V was trimmed by 5 bases and J by 1 base, leaving 14 bases between them. In germline, CDR1 is SEHNR, CDR2 FQNEAQ (reference sequence). Variable domain in full (rest from reference TRBV7-9 and TRBJ2-5): DTGVSQNPRHKITKRGQNVTFRCDPISEHNRLYWYRQTLGQGPEFLTYFQNEAQLEKSRLLSDRFSAERPKGSFSTLEIQRTEQGDSAMYLCASSHGAVGQETQYFGPGTRLLVL.

The rearrangement links TRBV7-8 to TRBJ1-1; possible D gene TRBD1, 5 bases. Germline V gives CDR1 SGHVS, CDR2 FQNEAQ. V dropped 9 bases and J dropped 8 bases, with 19 bases sitting between them. The CDR3 runs 13 residues. The CDR3 region has the DNA TGTGCCAGTCGGGGGATCGACCCCCGGGAAGCTTTCTTT. Translated: CASRGIDPREAFF.